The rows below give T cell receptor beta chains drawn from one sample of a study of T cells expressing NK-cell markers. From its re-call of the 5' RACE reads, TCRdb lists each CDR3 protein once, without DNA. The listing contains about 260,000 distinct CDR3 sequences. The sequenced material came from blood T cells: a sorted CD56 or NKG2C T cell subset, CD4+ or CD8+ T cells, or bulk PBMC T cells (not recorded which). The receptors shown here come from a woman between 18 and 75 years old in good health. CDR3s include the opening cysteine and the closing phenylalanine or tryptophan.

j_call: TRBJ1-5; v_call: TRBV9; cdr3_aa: CASSTGQGFQPQHF
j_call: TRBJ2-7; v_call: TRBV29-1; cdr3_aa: CSVDGQGSEQYF
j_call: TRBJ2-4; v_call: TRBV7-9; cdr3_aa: CATSLAKNIQYF
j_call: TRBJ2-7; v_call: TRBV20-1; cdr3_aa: CSATGVRAGGPKEQYF
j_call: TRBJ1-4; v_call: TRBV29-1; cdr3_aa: CSVRATNEKLFF
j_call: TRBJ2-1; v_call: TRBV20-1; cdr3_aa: CSANGLAGGREQFF
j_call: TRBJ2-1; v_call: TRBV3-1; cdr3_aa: CASSRLSLAYNEQFF
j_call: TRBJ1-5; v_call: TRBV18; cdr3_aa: CASSPELSGGDQPQHF
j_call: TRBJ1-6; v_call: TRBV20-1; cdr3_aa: CSAGDENNSPLHF
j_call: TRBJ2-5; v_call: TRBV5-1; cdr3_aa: CASSRYLGTGGYSPETQYF
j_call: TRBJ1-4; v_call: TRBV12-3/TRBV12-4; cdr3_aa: CASSPKGQRENEKLFF
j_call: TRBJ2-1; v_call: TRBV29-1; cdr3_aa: CSVALSFNEQFF
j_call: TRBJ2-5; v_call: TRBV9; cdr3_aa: CASSVAATGVQETQYF
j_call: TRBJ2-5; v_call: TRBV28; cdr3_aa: CASSFSGLGKRQETQYF
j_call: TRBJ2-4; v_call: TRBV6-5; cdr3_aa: CASSYSRELAQYF
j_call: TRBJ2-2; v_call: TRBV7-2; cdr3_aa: CASRPVVTGELFF
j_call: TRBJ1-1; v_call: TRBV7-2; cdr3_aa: CASKKDRVGTEAFF
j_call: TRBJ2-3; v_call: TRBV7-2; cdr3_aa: CASSSSSWDTQYF
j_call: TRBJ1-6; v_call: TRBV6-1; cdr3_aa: CASSEYGASSYNSPLHF
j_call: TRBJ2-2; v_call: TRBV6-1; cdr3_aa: CASSNTYTGELFF
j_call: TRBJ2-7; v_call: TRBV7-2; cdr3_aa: CASSFSAYEQYF
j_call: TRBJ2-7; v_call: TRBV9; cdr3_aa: CASSVRTGPYEQYF
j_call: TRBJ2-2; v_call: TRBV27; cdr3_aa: CASSLASAAGELFF
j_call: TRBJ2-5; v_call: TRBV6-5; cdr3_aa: CASSFGSRQETQYF
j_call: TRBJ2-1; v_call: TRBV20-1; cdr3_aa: CSARGRVNEQFF
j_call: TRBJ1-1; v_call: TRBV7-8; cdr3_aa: CALSDGGLTEAFF
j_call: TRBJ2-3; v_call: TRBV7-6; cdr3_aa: CASSDQDTQYF
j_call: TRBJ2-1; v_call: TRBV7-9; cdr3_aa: CASSLDRLALRNEQFF
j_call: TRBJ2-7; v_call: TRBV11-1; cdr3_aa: CASRLGGSSYEQYF
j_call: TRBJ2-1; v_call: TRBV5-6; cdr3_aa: CASSLDLGAGLYNEQFF
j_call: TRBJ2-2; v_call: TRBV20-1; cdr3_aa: CSASRGRTGELFF
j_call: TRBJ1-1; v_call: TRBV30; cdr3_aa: CAGPLGRNTEAFF
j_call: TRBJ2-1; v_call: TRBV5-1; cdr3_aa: CASSLGQGVREDNEQFF
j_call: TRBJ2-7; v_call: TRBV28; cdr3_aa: CASSSSGSSFYEQYF
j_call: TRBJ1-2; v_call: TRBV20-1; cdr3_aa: CSAPWGADGYTF
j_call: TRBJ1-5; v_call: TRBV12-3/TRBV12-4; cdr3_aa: CASSLDDRVQQPQHF